The clone carrying this T cell receptor beta chain came up once. Its antigen is as yet unknown. Primers included in the PCR were 60 Vbeta and 13 Jbeta primers. In the source study's methods: Later, 80 million or so unique TCR beta chains were counted in an analysis, and approximately 10 million of them were shared. Clones were read by immunoSEQ multiplex PCR, and TCRdb kept only the in-frame ones, dropping some. For V, J and clone size, that table is used; D and trimming come from the DNA. Counted here are 150,000 to 200,000 clones, roughly 73% occurring once; the ten biggest clones make up about 3.1%. This sample was taken from a study of cytomegalovirus exposure and HLA in healthy donors. The CDR3 loop spans 12 amino acids. Looked up from germline, CDR1 is SGDLS and CDR2 is YYNGEE. The V gene lost 0 bases and the J gene lost 8 bases, with 8 bases spanning the gap. Findings and caveats of the study: When presence/absence was analysed, sequencing depth was taken to be roughly uniform across donors. TRBV6-2, TRBV6-3 and other indistinguishable V segments were excluded.

The genes are TRBV9 and TRBJ1-1, with a tentative D call TRBD1 (5 bases). The clonotype comes from a female donor in good health and CMV-seronegative. Sequencing input: PBMCs. CDR3 residues: CASSVGQREAFF. In DNA form, the CDR3 reads TGTGCCAGCAGCGTAGGACAGAGAGAAGCTTTCTTT.